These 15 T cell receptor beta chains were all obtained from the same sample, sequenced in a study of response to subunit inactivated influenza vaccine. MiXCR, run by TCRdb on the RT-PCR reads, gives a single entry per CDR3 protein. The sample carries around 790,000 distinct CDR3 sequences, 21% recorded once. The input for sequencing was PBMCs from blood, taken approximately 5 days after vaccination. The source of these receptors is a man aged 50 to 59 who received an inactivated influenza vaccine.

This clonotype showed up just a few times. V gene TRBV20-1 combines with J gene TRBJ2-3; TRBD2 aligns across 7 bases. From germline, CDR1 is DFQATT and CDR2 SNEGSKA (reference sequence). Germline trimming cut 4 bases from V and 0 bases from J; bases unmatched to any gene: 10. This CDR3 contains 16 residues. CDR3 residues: CSATGTSVTSTDTQYF. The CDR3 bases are TGCAGTGCTACCGGCACTAGCGTCACTAGCACAGATACGCAGTATTTT.

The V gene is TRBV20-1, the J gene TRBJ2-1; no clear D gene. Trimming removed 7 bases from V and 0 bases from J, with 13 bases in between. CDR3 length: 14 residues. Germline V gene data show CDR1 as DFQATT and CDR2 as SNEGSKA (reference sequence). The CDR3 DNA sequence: TGCAGTGTCAAAAGCCGGAGCTCCTACAATGAGCAGTTCTTC. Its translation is CSVKSRSSYNEQFF.

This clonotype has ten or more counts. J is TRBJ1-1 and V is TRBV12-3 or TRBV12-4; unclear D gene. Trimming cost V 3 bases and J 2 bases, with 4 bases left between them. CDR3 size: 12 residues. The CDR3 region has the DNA TGTGCCAGCAGTTTTGTCAACACTGAAGCTTTCTTT. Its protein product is CASSFVNTEAFF.

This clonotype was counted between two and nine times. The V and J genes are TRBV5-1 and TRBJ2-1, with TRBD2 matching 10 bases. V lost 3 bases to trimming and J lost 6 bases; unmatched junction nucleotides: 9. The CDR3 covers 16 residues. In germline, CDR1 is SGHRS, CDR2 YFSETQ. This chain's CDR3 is CASSSFPSGGINEQFF. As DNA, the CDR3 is TGCGCCAGCAGCTCCTTCCCTAGCGGGGGTATCAATGAGCAGTTCTTC.

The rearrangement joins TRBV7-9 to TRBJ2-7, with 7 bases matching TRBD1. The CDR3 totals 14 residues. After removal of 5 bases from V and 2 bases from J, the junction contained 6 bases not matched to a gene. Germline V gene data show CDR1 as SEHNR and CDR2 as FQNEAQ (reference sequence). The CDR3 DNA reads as TGTGCCAGCAGCGCAAACAGGGGAGCCTACGAGCAGTACTTC. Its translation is CASSANRGAYEQYF.

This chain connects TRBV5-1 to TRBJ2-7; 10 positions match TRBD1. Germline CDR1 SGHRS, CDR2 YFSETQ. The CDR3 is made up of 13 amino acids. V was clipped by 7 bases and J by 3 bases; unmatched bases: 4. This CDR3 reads CASGRTGGYEQYF. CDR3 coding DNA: TGCGCCAGCGGCCGGACAGGGGGCTACGAGCAGTACTTC.

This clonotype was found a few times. The DNA of the CDR3 is TGTGCCAGCAGCCACGGGCCGGACCGTGCCGGGGAGCTGTTTTTT. It translates to CASSHGPDRAGELFF. The V call is TRBV3-1, the J call TRBJ2-2; D call uncertain. The CDR3 loop spans 15 amino acids. Germline V gene lookup returns CDR1 LGHDT and CDR2 YNNKEL (reference sequence). V was trimmed by 3 bases and J by 6 bases, leaving 14 bases between them.

The CDR3: CASRGTGANNQPQHF. The CDR3 DNA is TGTGCCAGCAGGGGGACAGGGGCTAACAATCAGCCCCAGCATTTT. The V gene is TRBV27, the J gene TRBJ1-5, with 10 bases lining up with TRBD1. The germline CDR1 and CDR2 sequences are MNHEY and SMNVEV (reference sequence). V was pared by 6 bases and J by 3 bases, with 5 bases of the junction left unmatched. The CDR3 has 15 amino acids.

The CDR3 spells CASRPGLASYEQYF. The CDR3 DNA follows: TGTGCCAGCAGGCCGGGACTAGCGTCCTACGAGCAGTACTTC. The rearrangement uses TRBV6-1 and TRBJ2-7; 10 nucleotides line up with TRBD2. The length of the CDR3 is 14 residues. CDR1 MNHNS and CDR2 SASEGT come from the germline V gene. Unmatched junction bases numbered 3, after V lost 6 bases and J lost 1 base.

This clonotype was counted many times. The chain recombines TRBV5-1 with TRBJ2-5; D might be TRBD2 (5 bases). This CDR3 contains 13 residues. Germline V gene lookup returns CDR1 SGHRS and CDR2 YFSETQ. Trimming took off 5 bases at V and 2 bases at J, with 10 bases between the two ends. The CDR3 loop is CASSSREQETQYF. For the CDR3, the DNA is TGCGCCAGCAGTTCCCGGGAACAAGAGACCCAGTACTTC.

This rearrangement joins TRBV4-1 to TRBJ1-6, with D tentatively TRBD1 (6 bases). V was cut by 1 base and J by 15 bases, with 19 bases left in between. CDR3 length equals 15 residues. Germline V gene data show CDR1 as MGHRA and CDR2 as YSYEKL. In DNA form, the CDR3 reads TGCGCCAGCAGCCAAGTGGGCACAGGGCTTTCGGTCCTCCACTTT. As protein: CASSQVGTGLSVLHF.

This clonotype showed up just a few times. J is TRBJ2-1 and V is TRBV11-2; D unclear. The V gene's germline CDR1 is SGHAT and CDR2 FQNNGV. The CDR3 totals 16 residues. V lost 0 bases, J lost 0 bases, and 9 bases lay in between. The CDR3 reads CASSLELAVSYNEQFF. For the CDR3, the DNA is TGTGCCAGCAGCTTAGAGCTGGCGGTCTCCTACAATGAGCAGTTCTTC.

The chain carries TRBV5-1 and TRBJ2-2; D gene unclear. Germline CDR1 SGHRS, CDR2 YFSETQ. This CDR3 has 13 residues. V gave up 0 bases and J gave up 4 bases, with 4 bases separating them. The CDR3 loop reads CASSLEITGELFF. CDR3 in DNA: TGCGCCAGCAGCTTGGAGATCACCGGGGAGCTGTTTTTT. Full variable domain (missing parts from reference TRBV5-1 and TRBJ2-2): KAGVTQTPRYLIKTRGQQVTLSCSPISGHRSVSWYQQTPGQGLQFLFEYFSETQRNKGNFPGRFSGRQFSNSRSEMNVSTLELGDSALYLCASSLEITGELFFGEGSRLTVL.

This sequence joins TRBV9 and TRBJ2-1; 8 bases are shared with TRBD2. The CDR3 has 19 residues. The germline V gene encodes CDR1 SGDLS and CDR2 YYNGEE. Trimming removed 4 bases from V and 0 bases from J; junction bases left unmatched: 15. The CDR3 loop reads CASSLTSARPLSSYNEQFF. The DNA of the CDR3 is TGTGCCAGCAGCTTGACTAGCGCCCGGCCTTTAAGCTCCTACAATGAGCAGTTCTTC.

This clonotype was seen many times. The CDR3 reads CSVGEGDTQYF. DNA for the CDR3: TGCAGCGTTGGTGAGGGAGATACGCAGTATTTT. This chain links TRBV29-1 with TRBJ2-3, with D perhaps TRBD2 (5 bases). This CDR3 region has 11 residues. V was cut by 4 bases and J by 5 bases, with 7 bases left in between. Germline CDR1 and CDR2: SQVTM and ANQGSEA.